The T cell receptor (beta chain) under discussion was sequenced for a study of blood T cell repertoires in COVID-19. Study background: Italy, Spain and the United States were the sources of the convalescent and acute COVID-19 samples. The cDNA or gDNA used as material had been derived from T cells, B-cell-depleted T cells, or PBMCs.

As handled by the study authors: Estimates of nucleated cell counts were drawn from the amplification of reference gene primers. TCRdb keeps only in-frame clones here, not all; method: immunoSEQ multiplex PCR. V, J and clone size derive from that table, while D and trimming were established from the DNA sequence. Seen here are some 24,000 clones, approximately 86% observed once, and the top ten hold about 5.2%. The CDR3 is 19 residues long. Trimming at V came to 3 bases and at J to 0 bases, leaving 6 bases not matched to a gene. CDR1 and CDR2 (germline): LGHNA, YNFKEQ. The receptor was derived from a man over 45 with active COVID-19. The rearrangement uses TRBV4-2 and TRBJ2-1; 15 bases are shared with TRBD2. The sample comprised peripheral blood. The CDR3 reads CASSHPGLAGGASYNEQFF. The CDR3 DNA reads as TGTGCCAGCAGCCACCCGGGACTAGCGGGAGGTGCCTCCTACAATGAGCAGTTCTTC.